These 14 T cell receptor beta chains share one sample of origin, sequenced in a study of human T cells and chemical hapten exposure listed by TCRdb under 2021. The library was built by means of RACE. Sequenced using a NextSeq 500. TCRdb reanalyzed the raw reads on its own, using fastp at Q25 for trimming and MiXCR for clone calling, and kept in-frame beta chains. CDR3 protein sequences are deduplicated, and each keeps its most common genes and DNA. This sample holds 30,000 to 40,000 distinct CDR3 sequences; about 5.5% were observed only once. The ten biggest clones cover over 10% of the sample. What this sample's time point label stands for: healthy volunteer bleed at 6 weeks. Total RNA was extracted from unfractionated whole blood that had been collected in Tempus Blood RNA tubes. What was sequenced was whole blood. The receptors shown here come from a human donor in good health. Some clones in this sample may be carry-over from other donors' samples.

This clonotype has ten or more counts. This chain links TRBV14 with TRBJ2-6, with 7 bases that match TRBD1. The length of the CDR3 is 19 residues. Germline-derived CDR1 and CDR2 are SGHDN and FVKESK. Trimming cost V 1 base and J 0 bases; bases outside gene matches: 9. Here the CDR3 reads CASSQGPWDSYSGANVLTF. The CDR3 DNA is TGTGCCAGCAGCCAAGGGCCATGGGACAGCTACTCTGGGGCCAACGTCCTGACTTTC.

At least ten counts were recorded for this clonotype. The V call is TRBV2, the J call TRBJ1-4; D unclear. The germline CDR1 and CDR2 sequences are SNHLY and FYNNEI. The CDR3 extends over 13 amino acids. V was trimmed by 7 bases and J by 12 bases, leaving 18 bases between them. The CDR3 is CASNRRSTSELFF. As DNA, the CDR3 is TGTGCCAGCAATCGCCGATCGACGAGTGAACTGTTTTTT. Looking up the rest from reference TRBV2 and TRBJ1-4 gives the full variable domain: EPEVTQTPSHQVTQMGQEVILRCVPISNHLYFYWYRQILGQKVEFLVSFYNNEISEKSEIFDDQFSVERPDGSNFTLKIRSTKLEDSAMYFCASNRRSTSELFFGSGTQLSVL.

This clonotype was recorded a few times. The chain carries TRBV2 and TRBJ1-5; tentatively, D is TRBD1 (5 bases). Trimming cost V 4 bases and J 6 bases, with 13 bases left between them. The CDR3 consists of 14 residues. Germline V gene lookup returns CDR1 SNHLY and CDR2 FYNNEI. In DNA, the CDR3 is TGTGCCAGCAGTGCTGGGGGTGCCGCTCAGCCCCAGCATTTT. Its protein product is CASSAGGAAQPQHF.

This clonotype has just a few counts. The genes are TRBV10-1 and TRBJ2-3, with 11 bases that match TRBD1. The CDR3 loop spans 15 amino acids. Losses at the gene ends were 6 bases for V and 5 bases for J; bases not matched to a gene: 7. The V gene's germline CDR1 is WNHNN and CDR2 SYGVQD (reference sequence). The CDR3 DNA sequence: TGCGCCAGCAGCCTCGGACAGGGGGCTATAGATACGCAGTATTTT. It specifies CASSLGQGAIDTQYF.

This clonotype has ten or more counts. V and J are TRBV6-2 or TRBV6-3 and TRBJ2-3; D is undetermined. The length of the CDR3 is 14 residues. Germline assignment: CDR1 MNHEY and CDR2 SVGEGT. The ends were cut back, 6 bases at V and 5 bases at J, with 15 bases in the middle. The CDR3 reads CASSLLVEGDTQYF. CDR3 in DNA: TGTGCCAGCAGCCTATTGGTAGAAGGAGATACGCAGTATTTT.

This clonotype came up many times. The chain is built from TRBV28 and TRBJ1-1; no clear D. V dropped 2 bases and J dropped 5 bases, with 9 bases sitting between them. The germline CDR1 and CDR2 sequences are MDHEN and SYDVKM. The CDR3 covers 13 residues. The CDR3 DNA follows: TGTGCCAGCAGTTTAGCAGACCTAACTGAAGCTTTCTTT. Protein: CASSLADLTEAFF.

This clonotype was detected many times. The gene calls are TRBV4-1 and TRBJ1-3; D is unclear. V lost 0 bases to trimming and J lost 0 bases, with 9 bases between them. Germline CDR1 and CDR2: MGHRA and YSYEKL. The CDR3 runs to 16 residues. This chain's CDR3 is CASSQEIRHSGNTIYF. CDR3 nucleotides: TGCGCCAGCAGCCAAGAAATTCGCCACTCTGGAAACACCATATATTTT.

At least ten counts were recorded for this clonotype. The rearrangement joins TRBV6-5 to TRBJ2-1; either TRBD1 or TRBD2 may supply D (6 bases each). V lost 4 bases and J 10 bases, leaving 20 bases between the germline ends. The CDR3 contains 15 residues. The germline V gene encodes CDR1 MNHEY and CDR2 SVGAGI. The CDR3 coding sequence is TGTGCCAGCAGTTTCGTCCCTGGGGGGCCGGGGGAGCAGTTCTTC. Translated, it gives CASSFVPGGPGEQFF.

In regard to this clonotype: This clone may be a read error of a much larger clone one base away. The chain links TRBV10-3 to TRBJ2-7; TRBD2 is a possible D gene (6 bases). The V gene's germline CDR1 is ENHRY and CDR2 SYGVKD. CDR3 size: 18 residues. The V end was cut by 5 bases, the J end by 2 bases, with 25 bases between. The CDR3 spells CAISTNHAEGLRAYEQYF. The CDR3 DNA reads TGTGCCATCAGTACAAACCACGCGGAGGGGTTAAGGGCCTACGAGCAGTACTTC.

This clonotype appeared many times. The J gene is TRBJ1-1, the V gene TRBV2; no reliable D call. This CDR3 comprises 13 residues. Germline loops: CDR1 SNHLY, CDR2 FYNNEI. V lost 0 bases to trimming and J lost 7 bases, with 9 bases between them. The CDR3 nucleotides read TGTGCCAGCAGTGAAGCCCAAGGAAATGAAGCTTTCTTT. Translating it yields CASSEAQGNEAFF.

This clonotype was observed many times. The chain employs TRBV7-9 and TRBJ2-3; D gene uncertain. Germline loops: CDR1 SEHNR, CDR2 FQNEAQ (reference sequence). The CDR3 loop spans 12 amino acids. Trimming left V 6 bases short and J 7 bases short, with 11 bases between. This CDR3 is CASSSGRNTQYF. DNA for the CDR3: TGTGCCAGCAGTTCGGGTCGTAATACGCAGTATTTT.

This clonotype was counted ten times or more. The V gene is TRBV30, the J gene TRBJ2-3, with D unclear. CDR3 size: 14 residues. With 4 bases removed from V and 4 bases from J, the gap between germline ends came to 15 bases. Germline-derived CDR1 and CDR2 are GTSNPN and SVGIG (reference sequence). The CDR3 nucleotides read TGTGCCTGGAACTCTCTAGGGTTAGCAGATACGCAGTATTTT. Translation gives CAWNSLGLADTQYF.

In this sample, this clonotype turned up a few times. As DNA, the CDR3 is TGTGCCAGCAGCCAGAGTTATAGCAATCAGCCCCAGCATTTT. Amino acids: CASSQSYSNQPQHF. The rearrangement links TRBV6-6 to TRBJ1-5, with D uncertain. Germline V gene data show CDR1 as MNHNY and CDR2 as SVGAGI (reference sequence). There are 14 residues in the CDR3. Trimming took off 6 bases at V and 0 bases at J, with 9 bases between the two ends.

This chain links TRBV6-5 with TRBJ1-1; TRBD1 agrees at 8 bases. The CDR3 covers 15 residues. Germline trimming cut 0 bases from V and 4 bases from J; bases unmatched to any gene: 4. Germline-derived CDR1 and CDR2 are MNHEY and SVGAGI. The DNA for the CDR3 is TGTGCCAGCAGTTACTCTGCAGGGGGCTTCACTGAAGCTTTCTTT. Translating it yields CASSYSAGGFTEAFF.